Listed below are T cell receptor beta chains from one sample, sequenced in a study of T-cell reconstitution after alpha-beta-depleted transplantation in children. One entry per CDR3 protein, called by TCRdb with MiXCR from the PCR reads. The data hold 670,000 or so distinct CDR3 sequences, with roughly 13% observed a single time. The specimen was PBMCs, collected before TCRalphabeta/CD19-depleted stem cell transplant. These receptors all come from a girl aged 2-10 years with congenital amegakaryocytic thrombocytopenia, due to receive a stem cell transplant. The CDR3 runs from the conserved cysteine through the conserved F or W. A D gene is named only where the DNA matches it firmly. Clone size is not always given. Where it is, it says once, few, many or a class for expanded clones.

- | TRBJ2-4 | many | TRBV12-3/TRBV12-4 | CASSLFGLAKNIQYF | TGTGCCAGCAGTTTATTTGGACTAGCCAAAAACATTCAGTACTTC
TRBD1 | TRBJ2-2 | - | TRBV12-3/TRBV12-4 | CASRSWGQGNTGELFF | TGTGCCAGCAGATCCTGGGGACAGGGGAACACCGGGGAGCTGTTTTTT
- | TRBJ2-6 | few | TRBV30 | CAWIRQKASGANVLTF | TGTGCCTGGATACGACAGAAAGCCTCTGGGGCCAACGTCCTGACTTTC
- | TRBJ1-5 | many | TRBV7-9 | CASGGGQPQHF | TGTGCCAGTGGCGGGGGTCAGCCCCAGCATTTT
- | TRBJ2-7 | many | TRBV27 | CASSLGQLSSYEQYF | TGTGCCAGCAGTTTAGGACAGCTTAGCTCCTACGAGCAGTACTTC
- | TRBJ2-7 | few | TRBV5-1 | CASSLDASSYEQYF | TGCGCCAGCAGCTTGGACGCCAGCTCCTACGAGCAGTACTTC
- | TRBJ2-7 | - | TRBV5-1 | CASSVAGTPTSYGQYF | TGCGCCAGCAGCGTGGCCGGGACACCGACTTCCTACGGGCAGTACTTC
TRBD2 | TRBJ2-5 | - | TRBV18 | CASSPTTSGNGETQYF | TGTGCCAGCTCACCGACCACTAGCGGGAACGGAGAGACCCAGTACTTC
TRBD1 | TRBJ1-1 | many | TRBV5-1 | CASSRTLLRDRDTEAFF | TGCGCCAGCAGCAGAACGTTATTAAGAGACAGGGACACTGAAGCTTTCTTT
TRBD1 | TRBJ2-3 | - | TRBV28 | CASRPIPGQGMRDTQYF | TGTGCCAGCAGACCCATACCGGGACAGGGGATGCGAGATACGCAGTATTTT
- | TRBJ2-2 | many | TRBV20-1 | CSARVRGGRTGELFF | TGCAGTGCTAGAGTTCGGGGCGGACGCACCGGGGAGCTGTTTTTT
- | TRBJ1-2 | many | TRBV11-2 | CASSPNTVFYGYTF | TGTGCCAGCAGCCCGAATACAGTTTTCTATGGCTACACCTTC
- | TRBJ2-2 | few | TRBV7-2 | CASSSRVGGPTGELFF | TGTGCCAGCAGCTCCCGCGTTGGTGGCCCCACCGGGGAGCTGTTTTTT
- | TRBJ2-1 | - | TRBV7-6 | CASSPSVDSYNEQFF | TGTGCCAGCAGCCCATCAGTTGATTCCTACAATGAGCAGTTCTTC
TRBD1 | TRBJ2-2 | - | TRBV7-9 | CASTRGHPGELFF | TGTGCCAGCACCAGGGGGCATCCCGGGGAGCTGTTTTTT
- | TRBJ1-2 | many | TRBV29-1 | CSVEGGFKNGYTF | TGCAGCGTTGAAGGGGGATTTAAGAATGGCTACACCTTC
- | TRBJ1-5 | few | TRBV20-1 | CSAIGGGGNQPQHF | TGCAGTGCTATTGGGGGAGGTGGCAATCAGCCCCAGCATTTT
- | TRBJ2-3 | many | TRBV27 | CASSLSIAETFTDTQYF | TGTGCCAGCAGTTTATCGATTGCGGAGACCTTCACAGATACGCAGTATTTT
- | TRBJ2-7 | many | TRBV12-3/TRBV12-4 | CASSREINSYEQYF | TGTGCCAGCAGCCGTGAAATAAACTCCTACGAGCAGTACTTC
- | TRBJ2-3 | many | TRBV12-3/TRBV12-4 | CASSPGVIPSTDTQYF | TGTGCCAGCAGTCCCGGGGTCATACCAAGCACAGATACGCAGTATTTT
TRBD2 | TRBJ2-4 | many | TRBV5-1 | CASSLALGGSSGSDIQYF | TGCGCCAGCAGCTTGGCCTTAGGGGGTTCTAGCGGGAGCGACATTCAGTACTTC
- | TRBJ2-7 | many | TRBV5-1 | CASPRQFWYEQYF | TGCGCCAGCCCCCGACAGTTCTGGTACGAGCAGTACTTC
TRBD2 | TRBJ2-1 | few | TRBV4-1 | CASSVRSPGLAGVYEQFF | TGCGCCAGCAGCGTCCGATCCCCGGGACTAGCGGGAGTATATGAGCAGTTCTTC
- | TRBJ2-5 | few | TRBV14 | CASSTPQETQYF | TGTGCCAGCAGCACACCCCAAGAGACCCAGTACTTC
TRBD2 | TRBJ2-1 | many | TRBV20-1 | CSARVAGAPNEQFF | TGCAGTGCTAGGGTAGCGGGAGCGCCTAATGAGCAGTTCTTC
- | TRBJ2-7 | - | TRBV20-1 | CSASSGPSSYEQYF | TGCAGTGCTAGTTCAGGGCCTAGCTCCTACGAGCAGTACTTC
TRBD1 | TRBJ2-3 | many | TRBV20-1 | CSGPGQVHTDTQYF | TGCAGTGGCCCGGGACAGGTCCACACAGATACGCAGTATTTT
- | TRBJ1-4 | many | TRBV12-3/TRBV12-4 | CASSTPSGTGGEKLFF | TGTGCCAGCAGTACCCCGTCCGGGACTGGAGGTGAAAAACTGTTTTTT
TRBD1 | TRBJ2-6 | - | TRBV5-1 | CASSQATGAGANVLTF | TGCGCCAGCAGCCAAGCAACAGGGGCTGGGGCCAACGTCCTGACTTTC
- | TRBJ2-6 | many | TRBV12-3/TRBV12-4 | CASRTGANVLTF | TGTGCCAGCAGGACAGGGGCCAACGTCCTGACTTTC
- | TRBJ2-7 | many | TRBV5-1 | CASSPTAGFPYEQYF | TGCGCCAGCAGCCCGACAGCGGGTTTTCCTTACGAGCAGTACTTC
- | TRBJ2-7 | few | TRBV3-1 | CASSQDVLNYEQYF | TGTGCCAGCAGCCAAGATGTGCTGAATTACGAGCAGTACTTC
TRBD1 | TRBJ1-4 | - | TRBV20-1 | CSAREQGGDEKLFF | TGCAGTGCTAGAGAACAGGGGGGGGATGAAAAACTGTTTTTT
TRBD2 | TRBJ2-1 | - | TRBV14 | CASSQGPSGSLSEQFF | TGTGCCAGCAGCCAAGGGCCTAGCGGGAGTCTCAGTGAGCAGTTCTTC
- | TRBJ2-7 | - | TRBV5-1 | CASSLAGRPSYEQYF | TGCGCCAGCAGCTTGGCGGGGAGGCCCTCCTACGAGCAGTACTTC
TRBD1 | TRBJ1-2 | many | TRBV6-1 | CASSPGQSGGGYTF | TGTGCCAGCAGTCCGGGACAGAGTGGAGGTGGCTACACCTTC
- | TRBJ2-1 | many | TRBV5-1 | CASSQLGHPNEQFF | TGCGCCAGCAGCCAACTAGGTCATCCGAATGAGCAGTTCTTC
- | TRBJ2-1 | many | TRBV20-1 | CSASKSSYNEQFF | TGCAGTGCTAGTAAAAGCTCCTACAATGAGCAGTTCTTC
- | TRBJ2-7 | many | TRBV20-1 | CSASTRPPYEQYF | TGCAGTGCTAGTACTCGCCCCCCCTACGAGCAGTACTTC
TRBD1 | TRBJ1-2 | few | TRBV5-1 | CASSLDDRVSDGYTF | TGCGCCAGCAGCTTGGATGACAGGGTCTCCGATGGCTACACCTTC
- | TRBJ2-5 | many | TRBV20-1 | CSAPVGARMETQYF | TGCAGTGCGCCCGTGGGGGCTCGAATGGAGACCCAGTACTTC
- | TRBJ2-4 | - | TRBV20-1 | CSARQFEGSAKRIQYF | TGCAGTGCGAGACAATTTGAGGGTAGTGCCAAACGGATTCAGTACTTC
- | TRBJ1-1 | - | TRBV3-1 | CASSRRQTNTEAFF | TGTGCCAGCAGCCGCCGACAGACAAACACTGAAGCTTTCTTT
TRBD1 | TRBJ2-1 | - | TRBV2 | CASSADRGAYNEQFF | TGTGCCAGCAGCGCGGACAGGGGGGCGTACAATGAGCAGTTCTTC
- | TRBJ2-1 | - | TRBV5-1 | CASSLWTDKSYNEQFF | TGCGCCAGCAGCCTATGGACGGACAAGTCCTACAATGAGCAGTTCTTC
TRBD2 | TRBJ2-1 | - | TRBV5-1 | CASSLYAGGSNEQFF | TGCGCCAGCAGCTTGTACGCGGGAGGATCCAATGAGCAGTTCTTC
TRBD1 | TRBJ2-7 | few | TRBV5-4 | CASSDRVSYEQYF | TGTGCCAGCAGTGACAGGGTCTCCTACGAGCAGTACTTC
- | TRBJ2-6 | many | TRBV29-1 | CSVYALGANVLTF | TGCAGCGTTTATGCCTTGGGGGCCAACGTCCTGACTTTC
TRBD1 | TRBJ1-3 | - | TRBV19 | CASSITGTGDRSGNTIYF | TGTGCCAGTAGTATCACCGGGACAGGCGATAGATCTGGAAACACCATATATTTT
TRBD2 | TRBJ2-3 | many | TRBV5-1 | CASAASGRQDTQYF | TGCGCCAGCGCTGCTAGCGGGAGACAAGATACGCAGTATTTT
- | TRBJ2-2 | - | TRBV29-1 | CSVDGVGELFF | TGCAGCGTTGACGGGGTCGGGGAGCTGTTTTTT
- | TRBJ2-1 | many | TRBV5-1 | CASSFGPYNEQFF | TGCGCCAGCAGCTTCGGGCCGTACAATGAGCAGTTCTTC